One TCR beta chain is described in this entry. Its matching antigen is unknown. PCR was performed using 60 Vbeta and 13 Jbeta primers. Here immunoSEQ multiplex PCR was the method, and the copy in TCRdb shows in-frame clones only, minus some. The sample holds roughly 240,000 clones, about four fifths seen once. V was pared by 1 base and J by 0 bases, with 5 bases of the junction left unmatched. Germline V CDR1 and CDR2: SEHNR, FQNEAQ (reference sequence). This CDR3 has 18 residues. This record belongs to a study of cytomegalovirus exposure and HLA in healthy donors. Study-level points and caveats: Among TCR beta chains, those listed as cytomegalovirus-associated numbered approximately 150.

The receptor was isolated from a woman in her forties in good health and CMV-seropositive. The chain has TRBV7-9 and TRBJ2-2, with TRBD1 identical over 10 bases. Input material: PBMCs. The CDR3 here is CASSLGEGTGANTGELFF. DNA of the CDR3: TGTGCCAGCAGCTTAGGAGAGGGGACAGGGGCGAACACCGGGGAGCTGTTTTTT.